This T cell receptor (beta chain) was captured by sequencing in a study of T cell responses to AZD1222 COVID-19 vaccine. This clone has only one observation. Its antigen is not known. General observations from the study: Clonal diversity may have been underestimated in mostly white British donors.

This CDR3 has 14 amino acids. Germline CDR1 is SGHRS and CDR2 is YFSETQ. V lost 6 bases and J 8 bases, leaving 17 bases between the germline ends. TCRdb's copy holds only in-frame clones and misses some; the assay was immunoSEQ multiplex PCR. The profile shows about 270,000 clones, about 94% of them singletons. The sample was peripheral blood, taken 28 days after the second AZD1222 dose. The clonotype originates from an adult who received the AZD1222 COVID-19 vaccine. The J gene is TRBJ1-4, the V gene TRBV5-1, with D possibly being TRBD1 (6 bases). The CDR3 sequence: CASTWGPLGEKLFF. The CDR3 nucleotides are TGCGCCAGCACTTGGGGGCCGTTGGGGGAAAAACTGTTTTTT. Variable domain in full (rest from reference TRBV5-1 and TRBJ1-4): KAGVTQTPRYLIKTRGQQVTLSCSPISGHRSVSWYQQTPGQGLQFLFEYFSETQRNKGNFPGRFSGRQFSNSRSEMNVSTLELGDSALYLCASTWGPLGEKLFFGSGTQLSVL.